Following are 6 T cell receptor beta chains from one sample sequenced in a study of OX40 agonist ivuxolimab in advanced cancers. Assay used: immunoSEQ multiplex PCR; TCRdb lists only in-frame clones, some missing. This sample has about 60,000 clones; nearly 95% occur once, and the top ten carry 15% to 20%. Sequencing used CD4+ or CD8+ T cells sorted from blood, obtained in a trial of the OX40 agonist ivuxolimab. Receptors originate from an adult with an advanced solid tumor such as melanoma, head and neck, liver or kidney cancer.

This clone was observed once. The V gene is TRBV27, the J gene TRBJ2-4; TRBD1 might be the D (5 bases). CDR3 length equals 15 residues. Germline lookup yields CDR1 MNHEY and CDR2 SMNVEV (reference sequence). V was pared by 3 bases and J by 3 bases, with 12 bases between. The chain's CDR3 is CASSLKGLLKNIQYF. DNA of the CDR3: TGTGCCAGCAGTTTGAAGGGGCTTCTCAAAAACATTCAGTACTTC.

The chain carries TRBV6-5 and TRBJ1-2; a possible D gene is TRBD1 (5 bases). This CDR3 comprises 14 residues. V dropped 0 bases and J dropped 13 bases, with 18 bases sitting between them. Per germline, CDR1 MNHEY and CDR2 SVGAGI. CDR3 DNA: TGTGCCAGCAGTTACTCCCCCGGACAAGGGCTTCGCACCTTC. Its protein product is CASSYSPGQGLRTF.

This chain uses TRBV28 with TRBJ1-6; TRBD1 aligns across 8 bases. After removal of 5 bases from V and 3 bases from J, the junction contained 6 bases not matched to a gene. Per the germline V gene, CDR1 is MDHEN and CDR2 is SYDVKM. This CDR3 region has 16 residues. The CDR3 DNA is TGTGCCAGCAGTAAAAACAGGGGGAACTATAATTCACCCCTCCACTTT. Amino acid sequence: CASSKNRGNYNSPLHF.

The chain carries TRBV27 and TRBJ1-5; 9 positions match TRBD1. CDR1 is MNHEY and CDR2 is SMNVEV in the germline V gene (reference sequence). The CDR3 runs 19 residues. The V segment lost 3 bases and the J segment 0 bases; nucleotides outside the gene matches: 12. The CDR3 DNA sequence: TGTGCCAGCAGTTTTCTACAGGGGGCAAGTTACTATAGCAATCAGCCCCAGCATTTT. Its protein is CASSFLQGASYYSNQPQHF.

This clone was counted a few times. The genes are TRBV9 and TRBJ2-7; D call uncertain. In germline, CDR1 is SGDLS, CDR2 YYNGEE. V lost 0 bases to trimming and J lost 0 bases, with 19 bases between them. There are 18 residues in the CDR3. Written as DNA, the CDR3 is TGTGCCAGCAGCGTAGAATCGAGCTGCTTCCGCAGCTCCTACGAGCAGTACTTC. Translating gives CASSVESSCFRSSYEQYF.

This chain uses TRBV27 with TRBJ1-1; TRBD1 might be the D (5 bases). V was pared by 8 bases and J by 4 bases, with 11 bases between. The germline CDR1 and CDR2 sequences are MNHEY and SMNVEV (reference sequence). This CDR3 spans 12 amino acids. DNA for the CDR3: TGTGCCAGCTGGAACGGGGGCACTGAAGCTTTCTTT. It translates to CASWNGGTEAFF.